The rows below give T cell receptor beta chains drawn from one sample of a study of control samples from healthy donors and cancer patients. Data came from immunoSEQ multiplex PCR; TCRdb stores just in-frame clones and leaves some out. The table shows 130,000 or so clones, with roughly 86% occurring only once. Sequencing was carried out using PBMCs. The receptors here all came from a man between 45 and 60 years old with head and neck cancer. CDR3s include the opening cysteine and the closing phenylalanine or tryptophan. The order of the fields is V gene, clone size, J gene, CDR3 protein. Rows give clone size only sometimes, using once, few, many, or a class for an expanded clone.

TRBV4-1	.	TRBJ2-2	CASSPSGATGELFF
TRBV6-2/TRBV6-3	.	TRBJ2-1	CASSPLAASYNEQFF
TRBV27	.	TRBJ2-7	CASSYRLAEYEQYF
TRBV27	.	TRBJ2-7	CASSLSRTSGRQYF
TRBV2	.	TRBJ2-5	CAISSGETQYF
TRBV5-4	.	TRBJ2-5	CASSPRPGETQYF
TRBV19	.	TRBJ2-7	CASSTGTGGYEQYF
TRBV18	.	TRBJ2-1	CASSPFDRSLGGEQFF
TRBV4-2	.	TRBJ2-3	CASSQEGQGADTQYF
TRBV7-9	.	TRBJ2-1	CASSYSGREGEQFF
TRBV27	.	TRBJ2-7	CASSLGTGPSKQYF
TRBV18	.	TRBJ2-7	CASSPLDRPSYEQYF
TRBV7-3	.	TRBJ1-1	CASSRGTNTEAFF
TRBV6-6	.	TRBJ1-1	CASSHSNEAFF
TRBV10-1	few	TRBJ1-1	CASSSDKNTEAFF
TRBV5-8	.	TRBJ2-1	CASSLVLRNEQFF
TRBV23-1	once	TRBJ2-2	CASSQLQGNTGELFF
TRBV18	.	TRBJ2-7	CASSPQGGFYEQYF
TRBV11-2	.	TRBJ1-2	CASIHRGNGYTF
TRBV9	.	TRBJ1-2	CASSPTQGTNYGYTF
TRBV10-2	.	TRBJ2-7	CASSEPGDRGSSYEQYF
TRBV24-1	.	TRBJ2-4	CATSDPGQGGGDIQYF
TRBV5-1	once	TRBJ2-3	CASSLVGVGDTQYF
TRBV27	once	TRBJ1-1	CASSLYWKNTEAFF
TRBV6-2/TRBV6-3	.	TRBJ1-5	CASSYESLYEPQHF
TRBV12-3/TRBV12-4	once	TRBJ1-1	CASSSGRGGAFF
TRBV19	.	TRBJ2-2	CASNRGASARELFF
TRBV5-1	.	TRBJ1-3	CASSLEGVNTIYF
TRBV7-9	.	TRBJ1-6	CASSPSLLGVGNSPLHF
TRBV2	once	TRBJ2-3	CASSGLAGYTDTQYF
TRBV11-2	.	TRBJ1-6	CASSPMNSPLHF
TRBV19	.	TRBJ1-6	CASAKGYGNSPLHF